This passage covers 26 T cell receptor beta chains from one sample sequenced in a study of blood T cell repertoires in COVID-19. Sequenced by immunoSEQ multiplex PCR; TCRdb stores in-frame clones only, minus some. Among 100,000 or so clones listed, roughly 90% were seen once. Sequencing input: peripheral blood. All receptors derive from a man in his sixties or seventies with acute or convalescent COVID-19.

This clone appeared a few times. The V and J genes are TRBV14 and TRBJ2-7; D gene unclear. The ends were cut back, 4 bases at V and 3 bases at J, with 4 bases in the middle. This CDR3 has 11 amino acids. CDR1 is SGHDN and CDR2 is FVKESK in the germline V gene. CDR3 DNA: TGTGCCAGCAGCCTCCACTACGAGCAGTACTTC. Its protein product is CASSLHYEQYF.

V gene TRBV6-5 combines with J gene TRBJ2-7; 8 nucleotides match TRBD1. The CDR3 extends over 15 amino acids. With V trimmed by 6 bases and J by 3 bases, 10 bases remained unmatched. Germline CDR1 is MNHEY and CDR2 is SVGAGI. CDR3 protein: CASSKQGGVGYEQYF. CDR3 nucleotide sequence: TGTGCCAGCAGCAAACAGGGGGGAGTAGGCTACGAGCAGTACTTC.

The CDR3 protein is CASSQGQRLYNEQFF. The CDR3 DNA reads TGTGCCAGTAGTCAGGGACAGAGACTCTACAATGAGCAGTTCTTC. The chain recombines TRBV19 with TRBJ2-1; the match to TRBD1 covers 7 bases. Germline V CDR1 and CDR2: LNHDA, SQIVND (reference sequence). The CDR3 runs to 15 residues. J was trimmed by 3 bases and V by 5 bases; bases with no gene match: 7. The full variable domain, its missing parts supplied by reference TRBV19 and TRBJ2-1, is DGGITQSPKYLFRKEGQNVTLSCEQNLNHDAMYWYRQDPGQGLRLIYYSQIVNDFQKGDIAEGYSVSREKKESFPLTVTSAQKNPTAFYLCASSQGQRLYNEQFFGPGTRLTVL.

This chain connects TRBV7-8 to TRBJ1-5; tentative D call: TRBD1 (6 bases). Per germline, CDR1 SGHVS and CDR2 FQNEAQ. The CDR3 totals 13 residues. V shed 5 bases and J shed 4 bases, with 9 bases lying between them. The CDR3 region is CASSPGQNQPQHF. In DNA form, the CDR3 reads TGTGCCAGCAGCCCCGGACAGAATCAGCCCCAGCATTTT. Complete variable domain (other parts from reference TRBV7-8 and TRBJ1-5): GAGVSQSPRYKVAKRGQDVALRCDPISGHVSLFWYQQALGQGPEFLTYFQNEAQLDKSGLPSDRFFAERPEGSVSTLKIQRTQQEDSAVYLCASSPGQNQPQHFGDGTRLSIL.

V and J are TRBV9 and TRBJ2-7, with 11 bases fitting TRBD1. CDR3 length: 15 amino acids. V lost 3 bases to trimming and J lost 3 bases; unmatched junction nucleotides: 5. Germline-derived CDR1 and CDR2 are SGDLS and YYNGEE. The CDR3 region is CASSAAGTGGYEQYF. The CDR3 DNA sequence: TGTGCCAGCAGCGCCGCCGGGACAGGGGGCTACGAGCAGTACTTC.

The rearrangement links TRBV25-1 to TRBJ2-2; tentative D call: TRBD2 (6 bases). The ends were cut back, 4 bases at V and 1 base at J, with 7 bases in the middle. From germline, CDR1 is MGHDK and CDR2 SYGVNS. CDR3 length equals 14 residues. CDR3 bases: TGTGCCAGCAGTGTCGGGGGGAACACCGGGGAGCTGTTTTTT. Amino acids: CASSVGGNTGELFF.

The chain recombines TRBV7-2 with TRBJ2-1; no definite D call. Trimming stripped 0 bases from V and 9 bases from J, with 3 bases between. CDR1 is SGHTA and CDR2 is FQGNSA in the germline V gene. The CDR3 loop spans 11 amino acids. DNA for the CDR3: TGTGCCAGCAGCTTAGCCATTGAGCAGTTCTTC. Amino acid sequence: CASSLAIEQFF.

This rearrangement joins TRBV6-4 to TRBJ1-5, with TRBD1 matching 9 bases. CDR3 length equals 13 residues. Germline trimming cut 8 bases from V and 6 bases from J; bases unmatched to any gene: 5. Germline CDR1 and CDR2: MRHNA and SNTAGT. The CDR3 coding sequence is TGTGCCAGCGGGACAGGGTTCGGTCAGCCCCAGCATTTT. Translation gives CASGTGFGQPQHF.

The V gene is TRBV19, the J gene TRBJ1-6, with unresolved D. Per germline, CDR1 LNHDA and CDR2 SQIVND (reference sequence). The CDR3 runs 13 residues. Trimming removed 3 bases from V and 10 bases from J, with 10 bases in between. The CDR3 sequence: CASSMASGSPLHF. In DNA form, the CDR3 reads TGTGCCAGTAGTATGGCCTCGGGGTCACCCCTCCACTTT.

The genes are TRBV5-4 and TRBJ1-2, with 8 bases identical to TRBD1. CDR1 is SGHNT and CDR2 is YYREEE in the germline V gene (reference sequence). V gave up 4 bases and J gave up 6 bases; unmatched junction bases: 11. This CDR3 has 15 residues. The CDR3 DNA sequence: TGTGCCAGCAGCATCCGGGACAGGACCTTAAATGGCTACACCTTC. Translating gives CASSIRDRTLNGYTF.

The chain uses TRBV5-5 and TRBJ2-5; 7 bases map to TRBD2. Germline V gives CDR1 SGHKS, CDR2 YYEKEE (reference sequence). V lost 4 bases, J lost 5 bases, and 8 bases stayed unmatched. CDR3 length: 14 residues. The CDR3 spells CASSPLARRETQYF. Written as DNA, the CDR3 is TGTGCCAGCAGCCCACTAGCGAGGCGGGAGACCCAGTACTTC.

The rearrangement links TRBV6-5 to TRBJ2-3; possible D gene TRBD2, 5 bases. Trimming shortened V by 2 bases and J by 0 bases, and 9 bases separated the two germline ends. Germline V lookup: CDR1 MNHEY, CDR2 SVGAGI. The length of the CDR3 is 15 residues. DNA of the CDR3: TGTGCCAGCAGTTACACACCGGGAAGCACAGATACGCAGTATTTT. Protein sequence: CASSYTPGSTDTQYF.

The rearrangement joins TRBV7-9 to TRBJ1-5; 9 nucleotides agree with TRBD1. The V gene's germline CDR1 is SEHNR and CDR2 FQNEAQ (reference sequence). CDR3 length equals 14 residues. V lost 6 bases, J lost 4 bases, and 4 bases stayed unmatched. CDR3 nucleotide sequence: TGTGCCAGCAGTTTCGGGACAGGGAATCAGCCCCAGCATTTT. It is translated as CASSFGTGNQPQHF.

The rearrangement links TRBV10-3 to TRBJ2-7; D remains ambiguous. Germline V gene sequence: CDR1 ENHRY, CDR2 SYGVKD. With 3 bases removed from V and 3 bases from J, the gap between germline ends came to 9 bases. This CDR3 is built from 13 residues. The CDR3 loop reads CAISDEVNYEQYF. CDR3 bases: TGTGCCATCAGTGATGAGGTTAACTACGAGCAGTACTTC.

Details on this clone: The sample carries other DNA sequences with the same CDR3. The chain joins TRBV6-4 to TRBJ1-1; D is perhaps TRBD1 (5 bases). Trimming removed 2 bases from V and 4 bases from J, with 8 bases in between. The CDR3 sequence is 13 residues long. Germline V gene data show CDR1 as MRHNA and CDR2 as SNTAGT. This CDR3 reads CASSDTGGTEAFF. The CDR3 DNA follows: TGTGCCAGCAGTGACACGGGGGGCACTGAAGCTTTCTTT.

The chain's CDR3 is CASSSGTASLGNTIYF. CDR3 coding DNA: TGTGCCAGCAGCTCGGGGACAGCTTCGCTTGGAAACACCATATATTTT. The chain combines TRBV7-8 with TRBJ1-3; 7 positions agree with TRBD1. Trimming took 4 bases from V and 3 from J; bases not matched to a gene: 9. The CDR3 is made up of 16 amino acids. Per germline, CDR1 SGHVS and CDR2 FQNEAQ.

The V call is TRBV2, the J call TRBJ1-5; D is undetermined. The CDR3 runs to 14 residues. V lost 7 bases, J lost 5 bases, and 15 bases lay in between. Germline values: CDR1 SNHLY, CDR2 FYNNEI. The chain's CDR3 is CASKPDGRHQPQHF. The CDR3 DNA is TGTGCCAGCAAGCCCGACGGGAGACATCAGCCCCAGCATTTT.

The chain employs TRBV5-1 and TRBJ2-1; 13 nucleotides align to TRBD2. The CDR3 length is 15 residues. The ends lost 8 bases at V and 1 base at J; junction bases unmatched: 3. Germline CDR1 SGHRS, CDR2 YFSETQ. The CDR3 protein is CASQTSGGSYNEQFF. The CDR3 region has the DNA TGCGCCAGTCAGACTAGCGGGGGGTCCTACAATGAGCAGTTCTTC.

The chain recombines TRBV5-4 with TRBJ2-3; TRBD1 might be the D (5 bases). The CDR3 runs to 14 residues. Trimming removed 1 base from V and 4 bases from J, with 10 bases in between. Germline V lookup: CDR1 SGHNT, CDR2 YYREEE (reference sequence). Written as DNA, the CDR3 is TGTGCCAGCAGCTTGCGCAGGGCGGCAGATACGCAGTATTTT. It specifies CASSLRRAADTQYF.

This rearrangement joins TRBV5-1 to TRBJ1-6, with D perhaps TRBD1 (5 bases). Germline loops: CDR1 SGHRS, CDR2 YFSETQ. The CDR3 runs 13 residues. With 5 bases removed from V and 9 bases from J, the gap between germline ends came to 12 bases. CDR3 region: CASRQALSSPLHF. CDR3 nucleotide sequence: TGCGCCAGCAGACAGGCCTTGAGTTCACCCCTCCACTTT.

The gene calls are TRBV6-5 and TRBJ2-7; 8 nucleotides agree with TRBD1. The CDR3 has 14 residues. Germline loops: CDR1 MNHEY, CDR2 SVGAGI. The V and J ends lost 8 bases and 3 bases, in that order; junction bases with no gene match: 9. CDR3 nucleotide sequence: TGTGCCAGCCGAAGGGACAGGCATAACTACGAGCAGTACTTC. Its translation: CASRRDRHNYEQYF.

There are a few counts of this clone. J is TRBJ1-3 and V is TRBV6-5; D remains unclear. Trimming cost V 8 bases and J 4 bases, with 6 bases left between them. CDR3 length: 11 amino acids. Germline-derived CDR1 and CDR2 are MNHEY and SVGAGI. CDR3 nucleotide sequence: TGTGCCAGCCAACAGGGAAACACCATATATTTT. It codes for CASQQGNTIYF.

The chain links TRBV7-2 to TRBJ1-2; weak D call: TRBD1 (5 bases). This CDR3 is built from 15 residues. Germline-derived CDR1 and CDR2 are SGHTA and FQGNSA. Trimming pared 2 bases from V and 0 bases from J, leaving 10 bases between. The CDR3 sequence: CASSLRRGPNYGYTF. CDR3 nucleotide sequence: TGTGCCAGCAGCTTAAGGAGGGGCCCTAACTATGGCTACACCTTC. Variable domain in full (rest from reference TRBV7-2 and TRBJ1-2): GAGVSQSPSNKVTEKGKDVELRCDPISGHTALYWYRQSLGQGLEFLIYFQGNSAPDKSGLPSDRFSAERTGGSVSTLTIQRTQQEDSAVYLCASSLRRGPNYGYTFGSGTRLTVV.

The rearrangement uses TRBV28 and TRBJ2-7, with TRBD1 matching over 7 bases. Trimming removed 6 bases from V and 3 bases from J; junction bases left unmatched: 5. This CDR3 has 13 amino acids. Germline V gene data show CDR1 as MDHEN and CDR2 as SYDVKM. Written as DNA, the CDR3 is TGTGCCAGCAGCAAGGGGGCAGTCTACGAGCAGTACTTC. It yields the protein CASSKGAVYEQYF.

The chain is built from TRBV27 and TRBJ2-7; weak D call: TRBD2 (7 bases). V lost 7 bases and J 3 bases, leaving 16 bases between the germline ends. This CDR3 is built from 14 residues. The germline gives CDR1 MNHEY, CDR2 SMNVEV (reference sequence). The CDR3 here is CASTLRGGDYEQYF. In DNA, the CDR3 is TGTGCCAGCACCCTGAGGGGGGGAGACTACGAGCAGTACTTC.

V usage is TRBV7-9 and J usage is TRBJ2-7, with TRBD2 identical over 8 bases. Unmatched junction bases numbered 2, after V lost 3 bases and J lost 7 bases. Germline V CDR1 and CDR2: SEHNR, FQNEAQ (reference sequence). CDR3 size: 12 residues. This CDR3 is CASSFGGVEQYF. CDR3 sequence (DNA): TGTGCCAGCAGCTTCGGGGGGGTTGAGCAGTACTTC.